This is a list of T cell receptor beta chains from one sample in a study of T cell repertoires in cytomegalovirus infection. TCRdb passed the reads through MiXCR, listing each CDR3 protein once. Of about 530,000 distinct CDR3 sequences in the sample, more than 25% were seen once. The source material was PBMCs. The receptors stem from a human donor in good health (CMV status not recorded). Some clones in this sample may be carry-over from other donors' samples. Each CDR3 is given with its conserved first and last residue. The D gene is left open where the match is weak. Rows may omit the clone size; those that give it use once, few, many or a size class.

V gene: TRBV7-6
clone size: few
J gene: TRBJ1-2
D gene: -
CDR3 DNA: TGTGCCAGCAGCTTATCCGCGGAGAACTATGGCTACACCTTC
CDR3 protein: CASSLSAENYGYTF

V gene: TRBV25-1
clone size: few
J gene: TRBJ1-1
D gene: -
CDR3 DNA: TGTGCCAGCATCGACCAGAACAGGGATGAAGCTTTCTTT
CDR3 protein: CASIDQNRDEAFF

V gene: TRBV20-1
clone size: -
J gene: TRBJ1-2
D gene: TRBD1
CDR3 DNA: TGCAGTGCTTCGGACAGGGTGAAACATGGCTACACCTTC
CDR3 protein: CSASDRVKHGYTF

V gene: TRBV6-5
clone size: -
J gene: TRBJ2-7
D gene: TRBD2
CDR3 DNA: TGTGCCAGCAGCCTTAGCGGGCGGGACGAGCAGTACTTC
CDR3 protein: CASSLSGRDEQYF

V gene: TRBV7-8
clone size: many
J gene: TRBJ2-2
D gene: TRBD1
CDR3 DNA: TGTGCCAGCAGCTGGCGGGCAGGGGGCATGGCCGGGGAGCTGTTTTTT
CDR3 protein: CASSWRAGGMAGELFF

V gene: TRBV12-3/TRBV12-4
clone size: -
J gene: TRBJ1-4
D gene: TRBD1
CDR3 DNA: TGTGCCAGCAGTTCCGAACAGGGGGCCGGAGAAAAACTGTTTTTT
CDR3 protein: CASSSEQGAGEKLFF

V gene: TRBV7-2
clone size: -
J gene: TRBJ1-2
D gene: -
CDR3 DNA: TGTGCCAGCAGCTTAGACAGTCTAAGTTATGGCTACACCTTC
CDR3 protein: CASSLDSLSYGYTF

V gene: TRBV30
clone size: -
J gene: TRBJ2-3
D gene: -
CDR3 DNA: TGTGCCTTGAGTTTGGGGGACACAGATACGCAGTATTTT
CDR3 protein: CALSLGDTDTQYF

V gene: TRBV7-7
clone size: many
J gene: TRBJ2-1
D gene: TRBD2
CDR3 DNA: TGTGCCACGGTGCGGGAGGGAAGCTCCTACAATGAGCAGTTCTTC
CDR3 protein: CATVREGSSYNEQFF

V gene: TRBV7-2
clone size: -
J gene: TRBJ1-3
D gene: -
CDR3 DNA: TGTGCCAGCAGCTTATCTACGGGGCTGGGAGACACCATATATTTT
CDR3 protein: CASSLSTGLGDTIYF

V gene: TRBV15
clone size: -
J gene: TRBJ2-7
D gene: -
CDR3 DNA: TGTGCCACCAGAGATGCTACAACCTACGAGCAGTACTTC
CDR3 protein: CATRDATTYEQYF

V gene: TRBV6-2/TRBV6-3
clone size: -
J gene: TRBJ2-1
D gene: -
CDR3 DNA: TGTGCCAGCGGCCAAGGATCAGGCAATGAGCAGTTCTTC
CDR3 protein: CASGQGSGNEQFF

V gene: TRBV18
clone size: -
J gene: TRBJ2-2
D gene: -
CDR3 DNA: TGTGCCAGCTCACCAAGGACCTGGAACACCGGGGAGCTGTTTTTT
CDR3 protein: CASSPRTWNTGELFF

V gene: TRBV5-6
clone size: few
J gene: TRBJ2-7
D gene: TRBD1
CDR3 DNA: TGTGCCAGCAGCTTGTTCCGGGACAGGTCCGGCAGTTCCTACGAGCAGTACTTC
CDR3 protein: CASSLFRDRSGSSYEQYF

V gene: TRBV9
clone size: -
J gene: TRBJ1-2
D gene: TRBD1
CDR3 DNA: TGTGCCAGCAGCGTCGAGGACAGGGGGACTTATGACTATGGCTACACCTTC
CDR3 protein: CASSVEDRGTYDYGYTF

V gene: TRBV7-2
clone size: many
J gene: TRBJ1-1
D gene: -
CDR3 DNA: TGTGCCAGCAGCACCCTGGGGGAGGGGTTACCGAACACTGAAGCTTTCTTT
CDR3 protein: CASSTLGEGLPNTEAFF

V gene: TRBV12-3/TRBV12-4
clone size: -
J gene: TRBJ2-4
D gene: -
CDR3 DNA: TGTGCCAGCAGCAGTACCAGGCCATTAAACATTCAGTACTTC
CDR3 protein: CASSSTRPLNIQYF

V gene: TRBV29-1
clone size: -
J gene: TRBJ2-7
D gene: TRBD1
CDR3 DNA: TGCAGCGTGGGGGGGGGACAGGGTCTCTACGAGCAGTACTTC
CDR3 protein: CSVGGGQGLYEQYF

V gene: TRBV11-2
clone size: -
J gene: TRBJ2-3
D gene: TRBD2
CDR3 DNA: TGTGCCAGCAGCTTATTTGGGACTAGCGACCGCACAGATACGCAGTATTTT
CDR3 protein: CASSLFGTSDRTDTQYF

V gene: TRBV7-9
clone size: few
J gene: TRBJ1-2
D gene: -
CDR3 DNA: TGTGCCAGCAGCTCCAACAGCCTCACCTATGGCTACACCTTC
CDR3 protein: CASSSNSLTYGYTF

V gene: TRBV24-1
clone size: -
J gene: TRBJ2-7
D gene: -
CDR3 DNA: TGTGCCACCAGTGATTCATCTTTGGACGAGCAGTACTTC
CDR3 protein: CATSDSSLDEQYF

V gene: TRBV9
clone size: -
J gene: TRBJ2-1
D gene: TRBD2
CDR3 DNA: TGTGCCAGCAGCGTAGGCGGGACTACCTACAATGAGCAGTTCTTC
CDR3 protein: CASSVGGTTYNEQFF

V gene: TRBV7-2
clone size: few
J gene: TRBJ2-5
D gene: -
CDR3 DNA: TGTGCCAGCAGCTCGCGGGACCTCGGAACCCAGTACTTC
CDR3 protein: CASSSRDLGTQYF

V gene: TRBV7-7
clone size: -
J gene: TRBJ2-3
D gene: -
CDR3 DNA: TGTGCCAGCAGCCTAGTTCCGGGGGTTAAGGGTACGCAGTATTTT
CDR3 protein: CASSLVPGVKGTQYF

V gene: TRBV30
clone size: few
J gene: TRBJ2-3
D gene: -
CDR3 DNA: TGTGCCTGGAGTGTACTGGCCCACACAGATACGCAGTATTTT
CDR3 protein: CAWSVLAHTDTQYF

V gene: TRBV9
clone size: once
J gene: TRBJ1-1
D gene: -
CDR3 DNA: TGTGCCAGCAGCGTAGCCCCACAGGGAGGCACTGAAGCTTTCTTT
CDR3 protein: CASSVAPQGGTEAFF

V gene: TRBV7-3
clone size: few
J gene: TRBJ2-6
D gene: -
CDR3 DNA: TGTGCCAGCAGCAGGAAGGGGGTAACCGGGGCCAACGTCCTGACTTTC
CDR3 protein: CASSRKGVTGANVLTF

V gene: TRBV28
clone size: -
J gene: TRBJ1-1
D gene: -
CDR3 DNA: TGTGCCAGCAGTTTGGGAGGACACCTGAACACTGAAGCTTTCTTT
CDR3 protein: CASSLGGHLNTEAFF

V gene: TRBV10-3
clone size: few
J gene: TRBJ1-5
D gene: -
CDR3 DNA: TGTGCCATCTCTGAGGGCCAGGGGAGCGATCAGCCCCAGCATTTT
CDR3 protein: CAISEGQGSDQPQHF

V gene: TRBV7-2
clone size: many
J gene: TRBJ2-3
D gene: -
CDR3 DNA: TGTGCCAGCAGCTTAGCGGGACATAGCACAGATACGCAGTATTTT
CDR3 protein: CASSLAGHSTDTQYF

V gene: TRBV7-7
clone size: few
J gene: TRBJ2-1
D gene: TRBD2
CDR3 DNA: TGTGCTAGCAGCGTAGCGGGAGACCGCTACAATGAGCAGTTCTTC
CDR3 protein: CASSVAGDRYNEQFF

V gene: TRBV6-2/TRBV6-3
clone size: -
J gene: TRBJ1-5
D gene: TRBD1
CDR3 DNA: TGTGCCAGCAGTGCACCGGGACAGGGCTATCAGCCCCAGCATTTT
CDR3 protein: CASSAPGQGYQPQHF

V gene: TRBV7-6
clone size: few
J gene: TRBJ2-5
D gene: -
CDR3 DNA: TGTGCCAGCAGCTTACAATGGGAGGCGGCCCAGTACTTC
CDR3 protein: CASSLQWEAAQYF

V gene: TRBV6-2/TRBV6-3
clone size: few
J gene: TRBJ2-7
D gene: TRBD1
CDR3 DNA: TGTGCCAGCACTAAACAGGGGATCTACTACGAGCAGTACTTC
CDR3 protein: CASTKQGIYYEQYF

V gene: TRBV9
clone size: -
J gene: TRBJ2-1
D gene: -
CDR3 DNA: TGTGCCAGCAGCGTACGGCTAGCTCACAATGAGCAGTTCTTC
CDR3 protein: CASSVRLAHNEQFF

V gene: TRBV7-2
clone size: many
J gene: TRBJ2-2
D gene: TRBD2
CDR3 DNA: TGTGCCAGCAGCCTGGTCGGGGGGTTAGGCACCGGGGAGCTGTTTTTT
CDR3 protein: CASSLVGGLGTGELFF

V gene: TRBV6-6
clone size: -
J gene: TRBJ1-3
D gene: -
CDR3 DNA: TGTGCCAGCAGTTACTCGCAACAGGGTTATGGAAACACCATATATTTT
CDR3 protein: CASSYSQQGYGNTIYF

V gene: TRBV11-2
clone size: -
J gene: TRBJ2-7
D gene: TRBD2
CDR3 DNA: TGTGCCAGCAGCCTCGGGACTAGCGGGAATTATCCCCTCTACGAGCAGTACTTC
CDR3 protein: CASSLGTSGNYPLYEQYF

V gene: TRBV7-4
clone size: -
J gene: TRBJ1-2
D gene: TRBD1
CDR3 DNA: TGTGCCAGCAGCTTAGATGGGACAGCGGAGGGCTACACCTTC
CDR3 protein: CASSLDGTAEGYTF

V gene: TRBV11-2
clone size: many
J gene: TRBJ2-2
D gene: -
CDR3 DNA: TGTGCCAGCAGCTTCCGCTTAAAAGAGCGAGGCGGCGGGGAGCTGTTTTTT
CDR3 protein: CASSFRLKERGGGELFF

V gene: TRBV20-1
clone size: few
J gene: TRBJ1-1
D gene: -
CDR3 DNA: TGCAGTGCTGCAGGAGACACTGAAGCTTTCTTT
CDR3 protein: CSAAGDTEAFF

V gene: TRBV28
clone size: -
J gene: TRBJ1-1
D gene: TRBD1
CDR3 DNA: TGTGCCAGCAGTCTTCCGGGACAGACAAACACTGAAGCTTTCTTT
CDR3 protein: CASSLPGQTNTEAFF

V gene: TRBV11-2
clone size: few
J gene: TRBJ1-3
D gene: TRBD1
CDR3 DNA: TGTGCCAGCACCATGACAGGGGGCGCGGGAAACACCATATATTTT
CDR3 protein: CASTMTGGAGNTIYF

V gene: TRBV7-2
clone size: many
J gene: TRBJ2-5
D gene: TRBD1
CDR3 DNA: TGTGCCAGCAGTTTTCGGACAGGGGGCGCAGAGACCCAGTACTTC
CDR3 protein: CASSFRTGGAETQYF

V gene: TRBV29-1
clone size: -
J gene: TRBJ1-1
D gene: -
CDR3 DNA: TGCAGCGTTGTAAGAGGGCCGAATATCGAAGCTTTCTTT
CDR3 protein: CSVVRGPNIEAFF

V gene: TRBV4-2
clone size: -
J gene: TRBJ2-2
D gene: TRBD2
CDR3 DNA: TGTGCCAGCAGCCGAGGCCGCCTAGCGGGGTTCACCGGGGAGCTGTTTTTT
CDR3 protein: CASSRGRLAGFTGELFF

V gene: TRBV19
clone size: few
J gene: TRBJ1-1
D gene: -
CDR3 DNA: TGTGCCAGTAATACCGTCCTACAGGGATTGAACACTGAAGCTTTCTTT
CDR3 protein: CASNTVLQGLNTEAFF

V gene: TRBV6-5
clone size: few
J gene: TRBJ1-2
D gene: TRBD1
CDR3 DNA: TGTGCCAGCAGTTACATAGGACAGGGGAACTATGGCTACACCTTC
CDR3 protein: CASSYIGQGNYGYTF